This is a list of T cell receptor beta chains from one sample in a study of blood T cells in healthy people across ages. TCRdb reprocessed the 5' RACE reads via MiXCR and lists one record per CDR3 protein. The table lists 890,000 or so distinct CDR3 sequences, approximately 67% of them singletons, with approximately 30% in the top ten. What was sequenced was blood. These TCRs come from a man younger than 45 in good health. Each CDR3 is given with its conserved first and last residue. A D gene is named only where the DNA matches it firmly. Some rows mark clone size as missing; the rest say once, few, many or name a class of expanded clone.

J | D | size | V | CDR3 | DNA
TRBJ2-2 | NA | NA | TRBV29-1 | CSVERSDLGTGELFF | TGCAGCGTTGAAAGAAGCGACTTGGGCACCGGGGAGCTGTTTTTT
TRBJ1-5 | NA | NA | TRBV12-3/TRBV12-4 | CASGRGHQPQHF | TGTGCCAGCGGCCGGGGACATCAGCCCCAGCATTTT
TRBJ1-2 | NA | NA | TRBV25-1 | CASSEYKTGNYGYTF | TGTGCCAGCAGTGAATACAAGACAGGCAACTATGGCTACACCTTC
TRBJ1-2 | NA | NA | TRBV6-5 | CASSYPDSHGYGYTF | TGTGCCAGCAGTTACCCTGACAGCCATGGCTATGGCTACACCTTC
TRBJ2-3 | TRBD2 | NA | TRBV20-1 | CSAELAGADTQYF | TGCAGTGCTGAGTTAGCGGGGGCAGATACGCAGTATTTT
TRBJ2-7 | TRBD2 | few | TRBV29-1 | CSATSGGAREQYF | TGCAGCGCCACTAGCGGGGGGGCCCGCGAGCAGTACTTC
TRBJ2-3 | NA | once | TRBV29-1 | CSVEEGWADRQYF | TGCAGCGTTGAAGAGGGGTGGGCAGATAGGCAGTATTTT
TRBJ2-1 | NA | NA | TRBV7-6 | CASSLDGAASLSSYNEQFF | TGTGCCAGCAGCTTAGATGGCGCAGCGTCCTTGAGCTCCTACAATGAGCAGTTCTTC
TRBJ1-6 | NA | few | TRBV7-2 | CASSPLGPGDRSPLHF | TGTGCCAGCAGCCCCCTCGGGCCGGGCGATCGTTCACCCCTCCACTTT
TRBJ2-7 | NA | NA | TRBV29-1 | CSVARDFSYEQYF | TGCAGCGTAGCCCGGGACTTCTCCTACGAGCAGTACTTC
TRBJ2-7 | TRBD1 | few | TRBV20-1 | CSARDPGQGGYEQYF | TGCAGTGCTAGAGATCCGGGACAGGGAGGCTACGAGCAGTACTTC
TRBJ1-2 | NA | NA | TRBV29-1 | CSARGDGHYGYTF | TGCAGCGCCCGAGGGGACGGTCATTATGGCTACACCTTC
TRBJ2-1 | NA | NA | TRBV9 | CASSVGGTYFNEQFF | TGTGCCAGCAGCGTAGGTGGGACATATTTCAATGAGCAGTTCTTC
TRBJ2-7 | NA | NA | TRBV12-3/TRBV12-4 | CASSGPGLLSYEQYF | TGTGCCAGCAGTGGGCCGGGACTCCTCTCCTACGAGCAGTACTTC
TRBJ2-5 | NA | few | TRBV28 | CASSPWVGQETQYF | TGTGCCAGCAGTCCTTGGGTGGGGCAAGAGACCCAGTACTTC
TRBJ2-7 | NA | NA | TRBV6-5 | CASSYSRDSLSYEQYF | TGTGCCAGCAGTTACTCCCGGGACTCCCTGTCCTACGAGCAGTACTTC
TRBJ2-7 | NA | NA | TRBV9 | CASSVDGFSYEQYF | TGTGCCAGCAGCGTTGACGGGTTCTCCTACGAGCAGTACTTC
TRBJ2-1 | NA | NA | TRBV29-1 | CSAGTSSSYNEQFF | TGCAGCGCTGGGACATCGAGCTCCTACAATGAGCAGTTCTTC
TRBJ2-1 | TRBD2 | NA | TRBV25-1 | CASSEFTSGLYNEQFF | TGTGCCAGCAGTGAATTCACTAGCGGGCTCTACAATGAGCAGTTCTTC
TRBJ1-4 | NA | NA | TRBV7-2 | CASNSGLTNEKLFF | TGTGCCAGCAACTCAGGGTTAACTAATGAAAAACTGTTTTTT